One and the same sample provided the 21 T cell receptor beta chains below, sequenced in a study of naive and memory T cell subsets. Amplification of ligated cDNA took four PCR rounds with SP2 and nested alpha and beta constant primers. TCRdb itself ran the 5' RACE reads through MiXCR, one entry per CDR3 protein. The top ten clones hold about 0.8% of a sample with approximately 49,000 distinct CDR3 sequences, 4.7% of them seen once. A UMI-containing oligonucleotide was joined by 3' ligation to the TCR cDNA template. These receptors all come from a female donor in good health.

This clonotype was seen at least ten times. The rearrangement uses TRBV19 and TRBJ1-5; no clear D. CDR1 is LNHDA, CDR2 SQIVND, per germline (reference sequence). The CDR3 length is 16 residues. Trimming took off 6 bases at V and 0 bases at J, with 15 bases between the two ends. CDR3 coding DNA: TGTGCCAGTAGCCAACCGGCACAACTTAGCAATCAGCCCCAGCATTTT. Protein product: CASSQPAQLSNQPQHF.

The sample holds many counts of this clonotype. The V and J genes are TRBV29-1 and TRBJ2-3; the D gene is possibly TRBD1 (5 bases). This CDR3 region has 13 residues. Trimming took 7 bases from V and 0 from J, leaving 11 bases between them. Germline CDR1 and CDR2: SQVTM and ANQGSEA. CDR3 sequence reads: CSARDSSTDTQYF. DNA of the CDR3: TGCAGCGCTAGAGACAGTAGCACAGATACGCAGTATTTT.

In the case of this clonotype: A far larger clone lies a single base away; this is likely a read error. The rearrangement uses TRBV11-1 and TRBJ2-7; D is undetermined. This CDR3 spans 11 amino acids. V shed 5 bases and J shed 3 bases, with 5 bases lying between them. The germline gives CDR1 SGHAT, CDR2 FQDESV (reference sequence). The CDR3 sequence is CASSVDYEQYF. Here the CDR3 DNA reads TGTGCCAGCAGCGTAGACTACGAGCAGTACTTC.

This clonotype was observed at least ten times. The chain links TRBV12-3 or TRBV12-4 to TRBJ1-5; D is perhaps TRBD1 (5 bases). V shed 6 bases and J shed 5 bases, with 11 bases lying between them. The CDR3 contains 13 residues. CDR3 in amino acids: CASRDDSYQPQHF. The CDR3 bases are TGTGCCAGCAGGGACGACAGTTATCAGCCCCAGCATTTT.

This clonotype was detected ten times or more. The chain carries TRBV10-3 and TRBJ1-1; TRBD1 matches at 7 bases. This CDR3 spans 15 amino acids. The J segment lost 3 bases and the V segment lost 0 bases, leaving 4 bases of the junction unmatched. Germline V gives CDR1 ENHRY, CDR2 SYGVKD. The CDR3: CAISESSDRDTEAFF. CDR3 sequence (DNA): TGTGCCATCAGTGAGTCTTCCGACAGGGACACTGAAGCTTTCTTT.

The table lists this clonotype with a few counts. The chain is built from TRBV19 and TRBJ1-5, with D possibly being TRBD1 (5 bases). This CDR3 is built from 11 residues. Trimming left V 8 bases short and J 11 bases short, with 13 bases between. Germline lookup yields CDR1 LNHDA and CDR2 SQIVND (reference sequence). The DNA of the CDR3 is TGTGCCAGTGTGGACACCCGGGCCCAGCATTTT. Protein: CASVDTRAQHF.

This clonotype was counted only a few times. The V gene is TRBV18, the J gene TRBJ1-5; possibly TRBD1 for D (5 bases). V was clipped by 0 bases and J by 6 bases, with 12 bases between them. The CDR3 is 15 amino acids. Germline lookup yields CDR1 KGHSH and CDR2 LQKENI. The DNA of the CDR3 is TGTGCCAGCTCACCACCGGGAGGGGCCGGTCAGCCCCAGCATTTT. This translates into CASSPPGGAGQPQHF.

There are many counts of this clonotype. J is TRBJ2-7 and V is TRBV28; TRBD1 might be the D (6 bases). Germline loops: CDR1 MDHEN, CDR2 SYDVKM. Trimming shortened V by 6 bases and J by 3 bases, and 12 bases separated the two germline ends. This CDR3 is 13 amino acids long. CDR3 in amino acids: CASRRGTLYEQYF. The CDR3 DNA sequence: TGTGCCAGCAGGAGGGGGACCCTCTACGAGCAGTACTTC. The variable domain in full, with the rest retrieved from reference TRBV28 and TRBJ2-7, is DVKVTQSSRYLVKRTGEKVFLECVQDMDHENMFWYRQDPGLGLRLIYFSYDVKMKEKGDIPEGYSVSREKKERFSLILESASTNQTSMYLCASRRGTLYEQYFGPGTRLTVT.

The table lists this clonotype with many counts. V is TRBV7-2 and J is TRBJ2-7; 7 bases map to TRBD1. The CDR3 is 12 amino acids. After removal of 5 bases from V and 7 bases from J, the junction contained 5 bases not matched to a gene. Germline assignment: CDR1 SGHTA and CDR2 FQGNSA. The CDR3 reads CASSLQGWEQYF. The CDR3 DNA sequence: TGTGCCAGCAGCCTACAGGGGTGGGAGCAGTACTTC.

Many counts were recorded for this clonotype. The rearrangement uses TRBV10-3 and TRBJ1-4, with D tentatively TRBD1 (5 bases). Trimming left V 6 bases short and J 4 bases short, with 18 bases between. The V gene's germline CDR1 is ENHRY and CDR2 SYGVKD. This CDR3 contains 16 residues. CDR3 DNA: TGTGCCATCAGCCAGCGTGGGGGTGGAGGTAATGAAAAACTGTTTTTT. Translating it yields CAISQRGGGGNEKLFF.

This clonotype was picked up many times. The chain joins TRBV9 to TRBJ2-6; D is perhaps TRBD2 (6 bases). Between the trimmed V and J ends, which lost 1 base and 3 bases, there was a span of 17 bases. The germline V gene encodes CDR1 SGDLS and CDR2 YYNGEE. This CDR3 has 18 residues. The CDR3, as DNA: TGTGCCAGCAGCGTATTCCCCCCGGGGGTTGGTGGGGCCAACGTCCTGACTTTC. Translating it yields CASSVFPPGVGGANVLTF.

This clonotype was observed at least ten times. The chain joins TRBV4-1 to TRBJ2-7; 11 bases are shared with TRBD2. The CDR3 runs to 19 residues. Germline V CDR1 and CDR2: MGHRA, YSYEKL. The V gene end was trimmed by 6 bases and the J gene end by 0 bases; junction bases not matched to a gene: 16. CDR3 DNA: TGCGCCAGCAGGCCTATGACTAGCGGGACAGGTCTTAGCTCCTACGAGCAGTACTTC. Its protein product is CASRPMTSGTGLSSYEQYF.

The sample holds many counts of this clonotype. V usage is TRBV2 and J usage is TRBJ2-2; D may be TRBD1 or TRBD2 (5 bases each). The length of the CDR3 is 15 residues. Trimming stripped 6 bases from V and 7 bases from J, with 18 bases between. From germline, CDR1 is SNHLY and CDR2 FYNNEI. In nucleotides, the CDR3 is TGTGCCAGCAGCGGGACCCCAGGGATGAGCGGGGAGCTGTTTTTT. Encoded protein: CASSGTPGMSGELFF.

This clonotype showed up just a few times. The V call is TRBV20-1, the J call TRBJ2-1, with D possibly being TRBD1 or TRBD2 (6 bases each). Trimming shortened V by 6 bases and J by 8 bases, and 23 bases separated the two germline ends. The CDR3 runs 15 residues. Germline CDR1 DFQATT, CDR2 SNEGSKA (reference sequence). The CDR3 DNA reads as TGCAGTGCCAGGTTTGGGGGGCGGAGCACGGATGAGCAGTTCTTC. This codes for CSARFGGRSTDEQFF.

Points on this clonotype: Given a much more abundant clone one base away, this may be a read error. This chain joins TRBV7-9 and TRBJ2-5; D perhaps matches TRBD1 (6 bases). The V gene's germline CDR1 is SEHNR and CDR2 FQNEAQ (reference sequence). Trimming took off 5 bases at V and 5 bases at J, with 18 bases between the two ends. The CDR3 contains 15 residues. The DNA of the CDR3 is TGTGCCAGCAGCCACGGCAGGGGTTGGACGGAGACCCAGTACTTC. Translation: CASSHGRGWTETQYF.

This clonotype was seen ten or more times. The CDR3 region is CASSVTSGPIIEQYF. The CDR3 DNA is TGTGCCAGCAGCGTTACTAGCGGACCCATTATAGAGCAGTACTTC. The chain uses TRBV11-2 and TRBJ2-7; 8 bases are a match to TRBD2. Per the germline V gene, CDR1 is SGHAT and CDR2 is FQNNGV. Unmatched junction bases numbered 13, after V lost 5 bases and J lost 7 bases. The CDR3 covers 15 residues. Variable domain in full (rest from reference TRBV11-2 and TRBJ2-7): EAGVAQSPRYKIIEKRQSVAFWCNPISGHATLYWYQQILGQGPKLLIQFQNNGVVDDSQLPKDRFSAERLKGVDSTLKIQPAKLEDSAVYLCASSVTSGPIIEQYFGPGTRLTVT.

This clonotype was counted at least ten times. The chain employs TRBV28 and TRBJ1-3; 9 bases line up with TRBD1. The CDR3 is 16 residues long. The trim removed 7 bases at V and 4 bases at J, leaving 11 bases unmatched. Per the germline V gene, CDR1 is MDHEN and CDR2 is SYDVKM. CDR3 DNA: TGTGCCAGCACTCGGGACAGGGATTTTTCCGGAAACACCATATATTTT. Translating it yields CASTRDRDFSGNTIYF.

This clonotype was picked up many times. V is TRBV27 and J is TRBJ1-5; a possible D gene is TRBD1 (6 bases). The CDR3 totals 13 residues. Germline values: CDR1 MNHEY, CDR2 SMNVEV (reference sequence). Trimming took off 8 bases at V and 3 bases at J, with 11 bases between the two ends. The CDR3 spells CASGGGINQPQHF. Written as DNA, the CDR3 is TGTGCCAGCGGGGGCGGGATCAATCAGCCCCAGCATTTT.

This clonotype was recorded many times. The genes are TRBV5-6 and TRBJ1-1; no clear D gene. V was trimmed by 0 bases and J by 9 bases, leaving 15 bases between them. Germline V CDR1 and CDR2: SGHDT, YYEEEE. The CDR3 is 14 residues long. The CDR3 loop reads CASSLAVVGRKAFF. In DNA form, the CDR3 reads TGTGCCAGCAGCTTGGCCGTAGTCGGTCGCAAAGCTTTCTTT.

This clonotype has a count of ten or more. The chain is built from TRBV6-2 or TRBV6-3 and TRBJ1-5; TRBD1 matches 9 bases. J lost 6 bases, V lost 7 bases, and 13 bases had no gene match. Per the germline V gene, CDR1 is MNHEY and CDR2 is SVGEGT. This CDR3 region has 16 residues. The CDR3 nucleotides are TGTGCCAGCAAAATGAAGAAGACAGGGGGTAGTCAGCCCCAGCATTTT. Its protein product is CASKMKKTGGSQPQHF.

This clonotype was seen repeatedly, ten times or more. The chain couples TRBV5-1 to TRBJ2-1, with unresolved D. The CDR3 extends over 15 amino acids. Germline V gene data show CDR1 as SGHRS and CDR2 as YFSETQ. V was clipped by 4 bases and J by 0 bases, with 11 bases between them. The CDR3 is CASSEVADSYNEQFF. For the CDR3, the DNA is TGCGCCAGCAGCGAGGTGGCTGACTCCTACAATGAGCAGTTCTTC.